Sequencing of this T cell receptor beta chain was carried out in a study of T cell responses to AZD1222 COVID-19 vaccine. TCRdb's table, derived via immunoSEQ multiplex PCR, lists solely in-frame clones and lacks some. The sample includes 100,000 to 150,000 clones, around 89% of them seen just once. This CDR3 comprises 15 residues. Trimming stripped 3 bases from V and 1 base from J, with 10 bases between. The germline gives CDR1 MDHEN, CDR2 SYDVKM. The receptor's source is an adult in good health. V gene TRBV28 combines with J gene TRBJ1-5, with D hard to call. Here the sequenced sample was peripheral blood, taken on day 0 of AZD1222 vaccination. The CDR3, as DNA: TGTGCCAGCAGTTTTCAGGACCTGAGCAATCAGCCCCAGCATTTT. Its translation is CASSFQDLSNQPQHF.